These 8 T cell receptor beta chains share one sample of origin, sequenced in a study of shared T cell receptors in the human thymus. Only in-frame clones appear in the TCRdb table, and some are missing; sequencing was by immunoSEQ multiplex PCR. The data contain over 450,000 clones, approximately 80% of them singletons. The same sample was also used in a study of human thymus T cells.

Sequenced input: thymocytes. These receptors were obtained from a boy under two years old with a congenital heart defect.

J is TRBJ2-1 and V is TRBV13, with 8 bases that match TRBD2. CDR1 and CDR2 (germline): PRHDT, FYEKMQ (reference sequence). Losses at the gene ends were 4 bases for V and 8 bases for J; bases not matched to a gene: 16. The CDR3 has 17 residues. The CDR3 sequence is CASSSVESGTRGHEQFF. CDR3 sequence (DNA): TGTGCCAGCAGCTCCGTAGAGTCAGGGACTAGAGGCCATGAGCAGTTCTTC.

The chain carries TRBV10-3 and TRBJ1-1; 7 bases are a match to TRBD1. This CDR3 has 15 residues. The germline V gene encodes CDR1 ENHRY and CDR2 SYGVKD. After removal of 4 bases from V and 4 bases from J, the junction contained 9 bases not matched to a gene. This chain's CDR3 is CAISVLDRESTEAFF. In DNA, the CDR3 is TGTGCCATCAGTGTACTAGACAGGGAATCCACTGAAGCTTTCTTT.

The chain employs TRBV29-1 and TRBJ1-2, with D maybe TRBD1 (5 bases). Germline V gene sequence: CDR1 SQVTM, CDR2 ANQGSEA. The CDR3 totals 17 residues. Trimming took 2 bases from V and 5 from J, leaving 24 bases between them. The CDR3 DNA reads TGCAGCGTTGAAAGCAGGCGGGGGATTGATACGGTTTATGGCTACACCTTC. Residues: CSVESRRGIDTVYGYTF. Supplemented by reference TRBV29-1 and TRBJ1-2, the full variable domain reads SAVISQKPSRDICQRGTSLTIQCQVDSQVTMMFWYRQQPGQSLTLIATANQGSEATYESGFVIDKFPISRPNLTFSTLTVSNMSPEDSSIYLCSVESRRGIDTVYGYTFGSGTRLTVV.

This sequence joins TRBV4-1 and TRBJ1-5, with D possibly matching TRBD1 (5 bases). The CDR3 contains 15 residues. Trimming removed 4 bases from V and 1 base from J, with 11 bases in between. In germline, CDR1 is MGHRA, CDR2 YSYEKL. In DNA form, the CDR3 reads TGCGCCAGCAGCCCCCACCGACAGAGCAATCAGCCCCAGCATTTT. Protein sequence: CASSPHRQSNQPQHF.

This clone occurred once. The chain combines TRBV7-9 with TRBJ2-7; 7 nucleotides line up with TRBD2. V dropped 5 bases and J dropped 2; count of bases not matched to a gene: 3. Germline lookup yields CDR1 SEHNR and CDR2 FQNEAQ (reference sequence). The CDR3 consists of 13 residues. The CDR3 loop reads CASSRGVTYEQYF. The CDR3, as DNA: TGTGCCAGCAGCCGGGGGGTGACCTACGAGCAGTACTTC.

Concerning this clone itself: Within the sample, other DNA sequences also encode this same CDR3. This rearrangement joins TRBV7-3 to TRBJ1-1; D call uncertain. V was clipped by 0 bases and J by 5 bases, with 7 bases between them. Germline lookup yields CDR1 SGHTA and CDR2 FQGTGA. CDR3 size: 13 residues. The CDR3 sequence is CASSLTGGTEAFF. The CDR3 DNA reads as TGTGCCAGCAGCTTAACGGGAGGAACTGAAGCTTTCTTT.

The chain has TRBV27 and TRBJ2-7; D remains ambiguous. CDR3 length equals 13 residues. CDR1 MNHEY and CDR2 SMNVEV come from the germline V gene (reference sequence). Trimming cost V 5 bases and J 0 bases, with 8 bases left between them. CDR3 sequence: CASSPSSSYEQYF. CDR3 sequence (DNA): TGTGCCAGCAGTCCGAGTAGCTCCTACGAGCAGTACTTC.

The rearrangement links TRBV14 to TRBJ2-3; 7 bases line up with TRBD1. The CDR3 covers 15 residues. The V and J ends lost 4 bases and 2 bases, in that order; junction bases with no gene match: 6. CDR1 is SGHDN, CDR2 FVKESK, per germline. This CDR3 reads CASSPRTGDTDTQYF. As DNA, the CDR3 is TGTGCCAGCAGCCCCCGGACAGGAGACACAGATACGCAGTATTTT.